This T cell receptor (beta chain) was sequenced for a study of T cell changes during pregnancy in multiple sclerosis. The method was immunoSEQ multiplex PCR; TCRdb's version includes in-frame clones alone and lacks a portion of them. Here the sample spans tens of thousands of clones, about 91% being singletons. Specimen: peripheral blood, collected before pregnancy. This TCR derives from a female donor with multiple sclerosis, enrolled in a pregnancy study.

The CDR3 nucleotides are TGTGCCATCAGCGTCGGGACTAGCCCGTCCGAGACCCAGTACTTC. Translated: CAISVGTSPSETQYF. The chain has TRBV10-3 and TRBJ2-5; TRBD2 matches 9 bases. Germline V gene sequence: CDR1 ENHRY, CDR2 SYGVKD. The CDR3 consists of 15 residues. The V gene end was trimmed by 6 bases and the J gene end by 5 bases; junction bases not matched to a gene: 10.